This TCR beta chain was sequenced for a study of blood T cells in healthy people across ages. Study-level findings and limits: When set beside aged donors, long-lived donors presented more naive CD4+ cells and higher diversity. Because donor CMV status was unknown, expanded clonotype changes were possibly confounded.

Primed by a sample-barcoded 5' primer and a J-beta primer mix, a second PCR proceeded for roughly 7 to 12 cycles. Per sample, CDR3-containing paired-end reads numbered at least 2.5 million. TCRdb used MiXCR to reprocess the 5' RACE reads, holding one entry per CDR3 protein. The sample shows about 1.1 million distinct CDR3 sequences, around two fifths of them seen only once. Germline-derived CDR1 and CDR2 are LGHNA and YSLEER. Trimming removed 3 bases from V and 0 bases from J; junction bases left unmatched: 0. This CDR3 has 16 amino acids. With regard to this clonotype: Its antigen is still unknown.

The rearrangement joins TRBV4-3 to TRBJ2-3, with 13 bases matching TRBD2. Specimen: blood. This TCR was sampled from a man aged 18-30 years in good health. CDR3 sequence: CASSQGLAGSTDTQYF. CDR3 nucleotides: TGCGCCAGCAGCCAGGGACTAGCGGGAAGCACAGATACGCAGTATTTT.